This T cell receptor beta chain was identified during a study of blood T cell repertoires in COVID-19. The wider study: COVID-19 samples, acute and convalescent, were from the United States, Italy and Spain. T cells, B-cell-depleted T cells, or PBMCs supplied cDNA or gDNA.

This CDR3 is built from 15 residues. The V gene's germline CDR1 is MNHEY and CDR2 SVGEGT. V was pared by 6 bases and J by 5 bases, with 12 bases of the junction left unmatched. Per the authors' pipeline: Scientists estimated how many nucleated cells there were by amplifying reference gene primers. Generated by immunoSEQ multiplex PCR, the TCRdb table keeps only in-frame clones and is missing some. D and trimming were read from the DNA, whereas the V and J calls and clone size are those reported in that table. In the table there are 45,000 to 65,000 clones, 85% to 95% of which are singletons. The rearrangement joins TRBV6-2 or TRBV6-3 to TRBJ1-2, with 7 bases matching TRBD1. This clonotype originated in a woman older than 75 with acute or convalescent COVID-19. Sequencing was carried out using peripheral blood. This CDR3 reads CASSPFRDSTYGYTF. The CDR3, as DNA: TGTGCCAGCAGCCCCTTCCGGGACAGTACATATGGCTACACCTTC.